The sample holds one count of the clone carrying this T cell receptor (beta chain). Its antigen is not known. Clones were read by immunoSEQ multiplex PCR, and TCRdb kept only the in-frame ones, dropping some. The table shows over 65,000 clones, with roughly 81% occurring only once. Stated time point: after neoadjuvant nivolumab, at surgical resection. The sample comes from a study of neoadjuvant anti-PD-1 for oral cavity cancer. Study-level findings and limits: Pretreatment Treg/Th17 ratio correlated inversely with post-treatment tumor clonality.

Looked up from germline, CDR1 is SGHKS and CDR2 is YYEKEE (reference sequence). Deletions cut 0 bases from V and 0 bases from J, with 9 bases between. This CDR3 comprises 15 residues. This sequence joins TRBV5-5 and TRBJ1-2; D is unclear. This sequence originates from a person between 40 and 85 years old with oral cavity squamous cell carcinoma. The sequencing used PBMCs, collected after nivolumab (anti-PD-1) treatment. CDR3 protein: CASSLAGGANYGYTF. The CDR3 DNA is TGTGCCAGCAGCTTGGCCGGAGGAGCTAACTATGGCTACACCTTC.